The subject of this entry is one T cell receptor beta chain. What it binds is unknown. It was with a sample-barcoded 5' primer and a J-beta primer mix that a second PCR of roughly 7 to 12 cycles was run. Researchers report that a template-switch adaptor with 12 random nucleotides tagged each cDNA molecule. MiXCR was run by TCRdb on the 5' RACE reads, yielding one entry per CDR3 protein. The sample has around 1,000,000 distinct CDR3 sequences, roughly a quarter seen once. This sample is drawn from a study of blood T cells in healthy people across ages. General study results and limits: Significant beta diversity loss was already apparent by age approximately 42, declining roughly linearly. Unsorted PBMCs prevented conclusive naive versus antigen-experienced comparison.

CDR1 is LGHNA and CDR2 is YSLEER in the germline V gene. This CDR3 comprises 15 residues. The junction had 7 bases not matched to a gene; V was cut back by 3 bases and J by 7 bases. These data also featured in a second study, about T cells of mothers and their children.

The V gene is TRBV4-3, the J gene TRBJ2-4, with 9 bases fitting TRBD1. Sequencing was carried out using blood. The TCR originated in a girl aged 2 to 9 in good health. The CDR3, as DNA: TGCGCCAGCAGCCACCTCCCGGGGACAGGGAACATTCAGTACTTC. It is translated as CASSHLPGTGNIQYF.